These T cell receptor beta chains were read from a single sample in a study of OX40 agonist ivuxolimab in advanced cancers. Some clones are missing from TCRdb's copy, which holds only in-frame ones; the method was immunoSEQ multiplex PCR. The sample consists of nearly 50,000 clones, about three quarters of them appearing once. The material was CD4+ or CD8+ T cells sorted from blood, obtained in a trial of the OX40 agonist ivuxolimab. The receptors were sampled from an adult with an advanced solid tumor such as melanoma, head and neck, liver or kidney cancer. The CDR3 runs from the conserved cysteine through the conserved F or W. Fields, in order: V gene, CDR3 protein.

TRBV5-6	CASSFQYEQYF
TRBV12-5	CAAVLRFAAKNIQYF
TRBV5-1	CASSWTGVDYEQYF
TRBV7-8	CASSLAGLAERGQYF
TRBV6-5	CASSYEGTGERGYTF
TRBV10-2	CATVLAGGYNEQFF
TRBV19	CASMGGPRVFGNEQFF
TRBV5-6	CASSLGTSGRFGEETQYF
TRBV12-5	CASVDDRAAYEQYF
TRBV29-1	CSVHKIRGTETQYF
TRBV9	CASSAGGGWNEQFF
TRBV19	CASRERDRNEQFF
TRBV18	CASSPPGAAGTLGYNEQFF
TRBV30	CAWNRGNIGEKLFF
TRBV9	CASSFISGLYEQYF
TRBV11-2	CASGSGTGRADTQYF
TRBV19	CASRVGDTQYF
TRBV18	CASSPQRGGRTYTDTQYF